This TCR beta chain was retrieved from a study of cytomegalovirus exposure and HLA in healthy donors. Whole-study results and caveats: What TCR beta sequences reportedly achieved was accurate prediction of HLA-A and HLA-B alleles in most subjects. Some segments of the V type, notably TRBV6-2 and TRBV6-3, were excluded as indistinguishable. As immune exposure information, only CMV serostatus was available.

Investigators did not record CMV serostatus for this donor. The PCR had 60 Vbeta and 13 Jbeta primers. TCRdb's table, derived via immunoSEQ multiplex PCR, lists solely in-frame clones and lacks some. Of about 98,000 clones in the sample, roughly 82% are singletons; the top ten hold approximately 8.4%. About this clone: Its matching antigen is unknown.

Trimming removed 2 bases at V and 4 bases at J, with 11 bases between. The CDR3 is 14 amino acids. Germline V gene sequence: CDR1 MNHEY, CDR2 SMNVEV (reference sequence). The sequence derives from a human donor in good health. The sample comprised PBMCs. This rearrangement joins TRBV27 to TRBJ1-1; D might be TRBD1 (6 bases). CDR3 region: CASSLIRGTTEAFF. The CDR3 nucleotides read TGTGCCAGCAGTTTAATCAGGGGAACCACTGAAGCTTTCTTT.